Reported below is one T cell receptor (beta chain). This specimen comes from a study of blood T cell repertoires in COVID-19. Study details: Some COVID-19 samples were acute and others convalescent; all came from the United States, Italy and Spain.

In the study's own analysis: From reference gene primer amplification, estimates of nucleated cell counts were derived. Data came from immunoSEQ multiplex PCR; TCRdb stores just in-frame clones and leaves some out. V, J and clone size reflect that table, while D and trimming were determined from the DNA. The table has 150,000 to 200,000 clones, around 84% seen once. This CDR3 contains 13 residues. The V and J ends lost 4 bases and 8 bases respectively, with 12 bases between them. Germline loops: CDR1 SGHDT, CDR2 YYEEEE. Cohorts were assigned according to the clinical history that participants reported.

The chain employs TRBV5-6 and TRBJ1-4; TRBD1 is a possible D gene (5 bases). Source material: PBMCs or T cells enriched from blood (not recorded which). This sequence originates from a woman in her 30s who had been exposed to COVID-19. In DNA, the CDR3 is TGTGCCAGCAGCCCCGGGGGTGGCGAAAAACTGTTTTTT. This codes for CASSPGGGEKLFF.